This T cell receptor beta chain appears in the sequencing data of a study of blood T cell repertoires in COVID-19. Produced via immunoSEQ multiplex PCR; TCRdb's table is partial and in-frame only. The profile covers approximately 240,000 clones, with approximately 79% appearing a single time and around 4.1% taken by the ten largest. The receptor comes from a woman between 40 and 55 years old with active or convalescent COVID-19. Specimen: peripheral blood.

The CDR3 DNA sequence: TGTGCCAGCAGCCAAGCTTTCTTGGGCCCCACCGGGGAGCTGTTTTTT. Residues: CASSQAFLGPTGELFF. The J gene is TRBJ2-2, the V gene TRBV3-1 (or the pseudogene TRBV3-2), with D unclear. Trimming stripped 1 base from V and 4 bases from J, with 13 bases between. Per the germline V gene, CDR1 is LGHDT and CDR2 is YNNKEL (reference sequence). The CDR3 is 16 amino acids.